Presented here are 17 T cell receptor beta chains from one specimen sequenced in a study of T cell responses to AZD1222 COVID-19 vaccine. Some clones are missing from TCRdb's copy, which holds only in-frame ones; the method was immunoSEQ multiplex PCR. The sample comprises 90,000 to 120,000 clones, around 90% of which are singletons, and roughly 2.5% rests with the top ten. This material consisted of peripheral blood, taken 28 days after the second AZD1222 dose. These receptors were obtained from an adult who received the AZD1222 COVID-19 vaccine.

The chain joins TRBV29-1 to TRBJ2-3; 10 nucleotides align to TRBD2. Germline lookup yields CDR1 SQVTM and CDR2 ANQGSEA. Germline trimming cut 6 bases from V and 3 bases from J; bases unmatched to any gene: 3. This CDR3 has 13 residues. The CDR3 sequence is CSVASGSTDTQYF. The CDR3 nucleotides read TGCAGCGTCGCTAGCGGGAGTACAGATACGCAGTATTTT.

This chain connects TRBV7-2 to TRBJ2-5; 7 bases line up with TRBD2. Germline V gene sequence: CDR1 SGHTA, CDR2 FQGNSA. This CDR3 contains 19 residues. V shed 2 bases, J shed 2 bases, and the junction held 17 bases outside the gene matches. In DNA form, the CDR3 reads TGTGCCAGCAGCTTATTTTTCCCCAGACTAGCTCAAAAACAAGAGACCCAGTACTTC. Translation gives CASSLFFPRLAQKQETQYF.

V is TRBV10-3 and J is TRBJ1-2, with TRBD1 identical over 9 bases. Per germline, CDR1 ENHRY and CDR2 SYGVKD. The length of the CDR3 is 14 residues. With 6 bases clipped from V and 2 bases from J, the junction kept 4 bases outside the gene matches. The CDR3 sequence is CAISLTGGNYGYTF. The CDR3 DNA sequence: TGTGCCATCAGCCTGACAGGGGGAAACTATGGCTACACCTTC.

Only one count was recorded for this clone. This rearrangement joins TRBV5-5 to TRBJ1-4; 8 bases are shared with TRBD1. This CDR3 has 16 residues. Looked up from germline, CDR1 is SGHKS and CDR2 is YYEKEE (reference sequence). V trimming: 4 bases; J trimming: 5 bases; junction bases outside the gene matches: 10. The CDR3 sequence is CASSPTFRGLNEKLFF. CDR3 DNA: TGTGCCAGCAGCCCGACGTTCAGGGGGCTGAATGAAAAACTGTTTTTT.

The gene calls are TRBV14 and TRBJ1-2; D gene ambiguous. Trimming took 4 bases from V and 5 from J, leaving 8 bases between them. CDR3 size: 12 residues. CDR1 SGHDN and CDR2 FVKESK come from the germline V gene. The CDR3: CASSRGMYGYTF. The CDR3 DNA follows: TGTGCCAGCAGCCGCGGGATGTATGGCTACACCTTC.

The V and J genes are TRBV7-2 and TRBJ2-1; D perhaps matches TRBD1 (5 bases). Looked up from germline, CDR1 is SGHTA and CDR2 is FQGNSA. This CDR3 has 13 residues. The V gene lost 3 bases and the J gene lost 5 bases, with 8 bases spanning the gap. The CDR3 is CASSFWTNNEQFF. The CDR3 DNA follows: TGTGCCAGCAGCTTCTGGACAAACAATGAGCAGTTCTTC.

The V call is TRBV5-1, the J call TRBJ2-1, with 9 bases identical to TRBD1. After removal of 5 bases from V and 7 bases from J, the junction contained 10 bases not matched to a gene. Germline CDR1 SGHRS, CDR2 YFSETQ. The CDR3 is 15 residues long. Here the CDR3 reads CASSSGTGTLNEQFF. In DNA form, the CDR3 reads TGCGCCAGCAGTTCGGGGACAGGGACACTAAATGAGCAGTTCTTC. Drawing the rest from reference TRBV5-1 and TRBJ2-1, the complete variable domain is KAGVTQTPRYLIKTRGQQVTLSCSPISGHRSVSWYQQTPGQGLQFLFEYFSETQRNKGNFPGRFSGRQFSNSRSEMNVSTLELGDSALYLCASSSGTGTLNEQFFGPGTRLTVL.

The chain employs TRBV5-1 and TRBJ1-2; 11 bases match TRBD1. Germline V lookup: CDR1 SGHRS, CDR2 YFSETQ. The junction had 8 bases not matched to a gene; V was cut back by 3 bases and J by 4 bases. The CDR3 is made up of 16 amino acids. The CDR3, as DNA: TGCGCCAGCAGCTCCGGGACAGGGGGAATGGGCTATGGCTACACCTTC. It specifies CASSSGTGGMGYGYTF.

This sequence joins TRBV27 and TRBJ1-1; D is unclear. Trimming removed 7 bases from V and 1 base from J, with 10 bases in between. This CDR3 is built from 13 residues. The germline gives CDR1 MNHEY, CDR2 SMNVEV (reference sequence). In DNA form, the CDR3 reads TGTGCCAGCATAAAATTTCCGAACACTGAAGCTTTCTTT. This codes for CASIKFPNTEAFF.

This rearrangement joins TRBV28 to TRBJ2-7; D may be TRBD2 (5 bases). Looked up from germline, CDR1 is MDHEN and CDR2 is SYDVKM. The CDR3 sequence is 13 residues long. Trimming pared 8 bases from V and 2 bases from J, leaving 13 bases between. Written as DNA, the CDR3 is TGTGCCAGCCGAGCGGAAGCAACCTACGAGCAGTACTTC. This encodes CASRAEATYEQYF.

V usage is TRBV2 and J usage is TRBJ2-3; the match to TRBD2 covers 11 bases. Per the germline V gene, CDR1 is SNHLY and CDR2 is FYNNEI. The junction had 7 bases not matched to a gene; V was cut back by 6 bases and J by 2 bases. This CDR3 region has 16 residues. The CDR3 sequence: CASRVAGGTLTDTQYF. CDR3 nucleotide sequence: TGTGCCAGCAGAGTAGCGGGAGGGACCCTCACAGATACGCAGTATTTT. The whole variable domain, filled in from reference TRBV2 and TRBJ2-3, reads EPEVTQTPSHQVTQMGQEVILRCVPISNHLYFYWYRQILGQKVEFLVSFYNNEISEKSEIFDDQFSVERPDGSNFTLKIRSTKLEDSAMYFCASRVAGGTLTDTQYFGPGTRLTVL.

This rearrangement joins TRBV30 to TRBJ1-5, with 10 bases aligning to TRBD1. V lost 5 bases and J lost 2; bases outside the gene matches: 3. The length of the CDR3 is 14 residues. Germline assignment: CDR1 GTSNPN and CDR2 SVGIG (reference sequence). In DNA form, the CDR3 reads TGTGCCTGGGCCGGGACAGGGGGCAATCAGCCCCAGCATTTT. Protein product: CAWAGTGGNQPQHF. Full variable domain (missing parts from reference TRBV30 and TRBJ1-5): SQTIHQWPATLVQPVGSPLSLECTVEGTSNPNLYWYRQAAGRGLQLLFYSVGIGQISSEVPQNLSASRPQDRQFILSSKKLLLSDSGFYLCAWAGTGGNQPQHFGDGTRLSIL.

This sequence joins TRBV6-2 or TRBV6-3 and TRBJ2-7; D is perhaps TRBD1 or TRBD2 (5 bases each). Trimming left V 0 bases short and J 0 bases short, with 9 bases between. The CDR3 spans 15 residues. Looked up from germline, CDR1 is MNHEY and CDR2 is SVGEGT. The CDR3 DNA reads as TGTGCCAGCAGTTACTCGATGGGGGACTCCTACGAGCAGTACTTC. Protein sequence: CASSYSMGDSYEQYF.

The chain employs TRBV6-5 and TRBJ2-7; 7 positions agree with TRBD1. Germline CDR1 MNHEY, CDR2 SVGAGI. J gave up 1 base and V 0 bases, and 3 bases lay outside the gene matches. This CDR3 comprises 15 residues. CDR3 protein: CASSYSPGQSYEQYF. Written as DNA, the CDR3 is TGTGCCAGCAGTTACTCTCCGGGACAGTCCTACGAGCAGTACTTC.

The J gene is TRBJ1-3, the V gene TRBV30; the D gene is possibly TRBD1 (6 bases). The CDR3 spans 15 residues. CDR1 and CDR2 from the germline V gene are GTSNPN and SVGIG (reference sequence). The V end lost 1 base, the J end lost 2 bases, and 12 bases lay between the germline ends. In DNA, the CDR3 is TGTGCCTGGAGTGGGTCGGCAGGGGCTGGAAACACCATATATTTT. This gives the protein CAWSGSAGAGNTIYF.

V and J are TRBV5-4 and TRBJ2-7, with TRBD1 matching 9 bases. This CDR3 has 15 amino acids. The germline V gene has CDR1 SGHNT and CDR2 YYREEE (reference sequence). V shed 3 bases and J 3 bases; nucleotides not matched to a gene: 7. The CDR3 loop is CASSSGTGSHYEQYF. The CDR3 coding sequence is TGTGCCAGCAGCTCTGGGACAGGGTCCCACTACGAGCAGTACTTC.

This rearrangement joins TRBV6-5 to TRBJ2-1; 11 bases line up with TRBD2. The CDR3 sequence is 15 residues long. CDR1 and CDR2 from the germline V gene are MNHEY and SVGAGI. J was trimmed by 6 bases and V by 0 bases; bases with no gene match: 1. The CDR3 region is CASSYSTSGANEQFF. The CDR3 bases are TGTGCCAGCAGTTACTCGACTAGCGGGGCCAATGAGCAGTTCTTC.